This TCR beta chain was retrieved from a study of T cells in Graves' hyperthyroidism and ophthalmopathy (dated by TCRdb to the late 2010s). The study in broad terms: Peripheral blood was sampled at the time of initial diagnosis, prior to any treatment. A discovery cohort of about 95 patients, 43 with Graves' ophthalmopathy and approximately 55 with stable Graves' hyperthyroidism, was used to find distinguishing TCR V-J signatures. Prospective prediction of ophthalmopathy was tested in an independent validation cohort of 18 hyperthyroidism patients and some 17 patients who later progressed to ophthalmopathy. The 75 to 100 discovery patients were randomly split 7:3 into training and test sets. In about six Graves' hyperthyroidism patients, the study also compared T-cell repertoires from thyroid tissue with T-cell repertoires from blood. Once sampling was done, hyperthyroidism patients were given methimazole at a starting dose of 30 mg daily, whereas ophthalmopathy patients were given high-dose intravenous methylprednisolone. According to the paper, TCR Vbeta CDR3 sequencing was carried out on over 130 peripheral blood samples, which came from around 43 ophthalmopathy, around 75 hyperthyroidism and approximately 17 progressor patients.

From a lookup of the germline V gene, CDR1 and CDR2 are SQVTM and ANQGSEA. Trimming removed 3 bases from V and 0 bases from J, leaving 6 bases between the germline ends. Inclusive of the bounding cysteine and phenylalanine, the CDR3 is 12 residues long. Only the CDR3 region is kept as DNA, spanning 36 bases read in frame from base 1. This clonotype was seen at least ten times. Its antigen is still unknown. Base qualities are not provided; no much larger clone lies one nucleotide away. Findings and caveats that apply to the study as a whole: Blood samples also contained most of the expanded thyroid clonotypes (frequency above 0.001), which suggests that blood repertoires may reflect thyroid immune responses. A 13 V-J signature model separated ophthalmopathy from stable hyperthyroidism, with approximately 86% sensitivity and 81.08% specificity in cross-validation and 80%/75% in testing. No statistical method was used to set the sample size in advance, and investigators knew the group allocation. In validation, the model predicted progression to ophthalmopathy a median of roughly 6.2 months before onset, with roughly 70% sensitivity and about 72% specificity.

TCR beta CDR3 regions were amplified from RNA transcripts. The TCR CDR3 was subjected to a first round of RT-PCR using the HTBI primer set and the Qiagen OneStep RT-PCR kit. Libraries were constructed in a second round of multiplex PCR, after which size selection and purification were performed. The libraries were sequenced on an Illumina HiSeq2000 using paired-end 100 bp reads. Under the source paper's analysis protocol: SOAPnuke was used to process the raw data, with reads discarded if the reads contained adapters or uncalled bases, had a mean Phred below 15, or lacked an exact constant-primer or identifier match. COPE v1.2.5 was used to merge the high-quality paired reads, and each unique nucleotide sequence was defined as a clonotype. Clonotypes were aligned to IMGT TRBV, TRBD and TRBJ reference segments using MiTCR v1.1. The analysis included only V-J combinations with a frequency above 0.0001, which together covered approximately 99% of the repertoires. A TCS score was defined as the ratio of F50 (clonal expansion) to E x V (chaos), with BLOSUM62-based TCRdist applied between CDR3 peptides within each V-J. Welch's t-statistics and random forest reduced roughly 540 V-J features to 13, which were used in a naive Bayes classifier (R e1071). The similarity between thyroid and blood repertoires was quantified using the Morisita-Horn index. TCRdb handled the public reads itself, with Q25 trimming in fastp and clone calling in MiXCR, and kept productive beta chains. When rows share a CDR3 protein, they turn into one entry using the most common DNA and genes. The V and J calls reflect TCRdb's pipeline rather than the authors' work. The sample includes 550,000 to 700,000 distinct CDR3 sequences, with approximately 15% observed a single time. Around 4.1% of the sample is in the top ten clones.

Ophthalmopathy patients had moderately to severely active disease, with a Clinical Activity Score of 3 or more, a NOSPECS grade of 4 or more, and a disease duration of less than 3 months. Any patient with an uncontrolled infection, another autoimmune disease, pregnancy or lactation was excluded. Diagnoses were established on the basis of clinical symptoms, serum thyroxine and TRAb, thyroid ultrasound, and orbital computed tomography. PBMCs were separated from around 9.1 ml of fresh peripheral blood using Ficoll-Paque density gradient centrifugation. Total RNA was extracted using Trizol reagent, and RNA quality was assessed on an Agilent 2100 Bioanalyzer.

This clonotype originated in a woman between 35 and 50 years old with Graves' ophthalmopathy. The sequenced material came from blood. The chain couples TRBV29-1 to TRBJ2-7; the D segment is perhaps TRBD1 or TRBD2, each sharing 5 matched bases. CDR3 region: CSVEGDSYEQYF. The DNA sequence is given as TGCAGCGTTGAGGGGGACTCCTACGAGCAGTACTTC.